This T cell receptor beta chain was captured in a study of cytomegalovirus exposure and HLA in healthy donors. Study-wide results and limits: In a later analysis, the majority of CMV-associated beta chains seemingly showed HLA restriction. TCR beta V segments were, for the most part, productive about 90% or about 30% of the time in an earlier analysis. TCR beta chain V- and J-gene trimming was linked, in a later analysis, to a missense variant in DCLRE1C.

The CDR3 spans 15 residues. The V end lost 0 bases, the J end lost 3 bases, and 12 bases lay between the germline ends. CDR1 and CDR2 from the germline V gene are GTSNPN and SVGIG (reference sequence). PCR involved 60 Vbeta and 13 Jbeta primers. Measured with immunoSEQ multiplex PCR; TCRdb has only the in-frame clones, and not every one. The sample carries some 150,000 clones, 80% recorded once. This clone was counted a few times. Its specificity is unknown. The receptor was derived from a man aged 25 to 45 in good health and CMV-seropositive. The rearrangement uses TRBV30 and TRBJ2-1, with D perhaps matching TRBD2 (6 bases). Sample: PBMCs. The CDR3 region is CAWSVLERVYNEQFF. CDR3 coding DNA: TGTGCCTGGAGTGTTCTCGAGCGGGTCTACAATGAGCAGTTCTTC.